One sample yielded the 27 T cell receptor beta chains listed below, sequenced in a study of blood T cell repertoires in COVID-19. Assay: immunoSEQ multiplex PCR; the TCRdb copy retains only in-frame clones and omits some. Of hundreds of thousands of clones listed, about nine tenths are singletons. The sequenced sample consisted of PBMCs or T cells enriched from blood (not recorded which). The receptor set was obtained from a woman in her thirties or forties who had recovered from COVID-19.

This clone was detected only a few times. Other nucleotide sequences in the sample specify the same CDR3. The chain has TRBV9 and TRBJ2-5; 8 bases agree with TRBD2. This CDR3 has 13 residues. Trimming cost V 0 bases and J 5 bases; bases outside gene matches: 0. The V gene's germline CDR1 is SGDLS and CDR2 YYNGEE. This CDR3 is CASSVAGGETQYF. The CDR3 DNA sequence: TGTGCCAGCAGCGTAGCGGGGGGGGAGACCCAGTACTTC.

J is TRBJ1-6 and V is TRBV28, with D possibly TRBD1 on 5 matching bases. The CDR3 runs 14 residues. Germline loops: CDR1 MDHEN, CDR2 SYDVKM. V was cut by 5 bases and J by 3 bases, with 8 bases left in between. The DNA of the CDR3 is TGTGCCAGCAGTCCACAGGACTATAATTCACCCCTCCACTTT. Its protein product is CASSPQDYNSPLHF.

The chain carries TRBV11-3 and TRBJ2-1; 7 bases align to TRBD1. This CDR3 has 16 amino acids. Germline values: CDR1 SGHNT, CDR2 YENEEA. Trimming cost V 5 bases and J 4 bases; bases outside gene matches: 11. The CDR3 region is CASSGPRGGAYNEQFF. The CDR3 DNA reads TGTGCCAGCAGCGGCCCGAGAGGGGGCGCATACAATGAGCAGTTCTTC.

V gene TRBV5-6 combines with J gene TRBJ1-2; D remains unclear. Trimming pared 6 bases from V and 4 bases from J, leaving 19 bases between. The CDR3 is 15 amino acids. From germline, CDR1 is SGHDT and CDR2 YYEEEE. CDR3 protein: CASTPLRNSLYGYTF. For the CDR3, the DNA is TGTGCCAGCACCCCCCTCAGGAATTCCCTCTATGGCTACACCTTC.

V is TRBV10-3 and J is TRBJ1-5, with 10 bases that match TRBD1. Germline V gives CDR1 ENHRY, CDR2 SYGVKD. The CDR3 runs 15 residues. The junction had 5 bases not matched to a gene; V was cut back by 5 bases and J by 4 bases. This CDR3 is CAISRDRGGNQPQHF. CDR3 in DNA: TGTGCCATCAGTAGGGACAGGGGAGGGAATCAGCCCCAGCATTTT.

This rearrangement joins TRBV7-9 to TRBJ2-7; D might be TRBD2 (5 bases). This CDR3 is built from 14 residues. The germline V gene encodes CDR1 SEHNR and CDR2 FQNEAQ (reference sequence). Trimming pared 0 bases from V and 12 bases from J, leaving 18 bases between. DNA of the CDR3: TGTGCCAGCAGCTTAGCGGAGAGGGAGACGGGAAGGTACTTC. It encodes CASSLAERETGRYF.

The J gene is TRBJ2-3, the V gene TRBV12-5; a weak D match, TRBD1 (5 bases). Germline CDR1 reads LGHNT; CDR2 reads FRNRAP. There are 14 residues in the CDR3. The V end lost 6 bases, the J end lost 8 bases, and 18 bases lay between the germline ends. CDR3 sequence (DNA): TGTGCTAGTGGAAATGACAATTTAAGGGGTACGCAGTATTTT. This gives the protein CASGNDNLRGTQYF. Drawing the rest from reference TRBV12-5 and TRBJ2-3, the complete variable domain is DARVTQTPRHKVTEMGQEVTMRCQPILGHNTVFWYRQTMMQGLELLAYFRNRAPLDDSGMPKDRFSAEMPDATLATLKIQPSEPRDSAVYFCASGNDNLRGTQYFGPGTRLTVL.

Comments on this clone: Relative to the germline gene, one junction end is altered; a read error may explain this. This chain connects TRBV7-7 to TRBJ2-3; weak D call: TRBD2 (6 bases). The CDR3 sequence is 15 residues long. Germline CDR1 reads SSHAT; CDR2 reads FNYEAQ (reference sequence). This chain's CDR3 is CASSLWGLPTDTQYF. In DNA form, the CDR3 reads TGTGCTAGCAGCCTGTGGGGACTCCCCACAGATACGCAGTATTTT.

The chain links TRBV7-6 to TRBJ1-1, with a weak D call TRBD1 (6 bases). V lost 4 bases to trimming and J lost 7 bases, with 25 bases between them. This CDR3 contains 17 residues. CDR1 is SGHVS, CDR2 FNYEAQ, per germline. The CDR3 sequence is CASSSWGGKGLDSEAFF. In DNA form, the CDR3 reads TGTGCCAGCAGCTCGTGGGGGGGGAAAGGATTGGACAGTGAAGCTTTCTTT. The variable domain in full, completed from reference TRBV7-6 and TRBJ1-1, reads GAGVSQSPRYKVTKRGQDVALRCDPISGHVSLYWYRQALGQGPEFLTYFNYEAQQDKSGLPNDRFSAERPEGSISTLTIQRTEQRDSAMYRCASSSWGGKGLDSEAFFGQGTRLTVV.

The rearrangement joins TRBV7-2 to TRBJ2-7, with 7 nucleotides matching TRBD2. Germline V gene lookup returns CDR1 SGHTA and CDR2 FQGNSA. V shed 0 bases, J shed 4 bases, and the junction held 6 bases outside the gene matches. The CDR3 runs to 15 residues. CDR3 in DNA: TGTGCCAGCAGCTTAGCGGGGGGGAAGGGGTACGAGCAGTACTTC. It encodes CASSLAGGKGYEQYF.

The CDR3 nucleotides read TGTGCCAGTAGTATAGGGGGCAGCCGTAGCAATCAGCCCCAGCATTTT. It is translated as CASSIGGSRSNQPQHF. The rearrangement uses TRBV19 and TRBJ1-5; weak D call: TRBD1 (5 bases). The germline V gene has CDR1 LNHDA and CDR2 SQIVND (reference sequence). This CDR3 is built from 16 residues. V dropped 1 base and J dropped 0 bases, with 10 bases sitting between them.

This clone was found once. V and J are TRBV19 and TRBJ1-2; the D is unclear. The CDR3 has 12 amino acids. Germline values: CDR1 LNHDA, CDR2 SQIVND (reference sequence). Trimming left V 10 bases short and J 5 bases short, with 14 bases between. CDR3 residues: CATQQDYYGYTF. The CDR3 DNA sequence: TGTGCCACTCAGCAGGACTATTATGGCTACACCTTC.

The rearrangement uses TRBV5-4 and TRBJ2-1; tentative D call: TRBD2 (5 bases). Trimming removed 4 bases from V and 10 bases from J, with 21 bases in between. Germline-derived CDR1 and CDR2 are SGHNT and YYREEE (reference sequence). The length of the CDR3 is 15 residues. DNA of the CDR3: TGTGCCAGCAGCGGGAAGGGAGCTAGGATCGGCGAGCAGTTCTTC. Amino acids: CASSGKGARIGEQFF.

This clone was picked up a small number of times. This chain links TRBV19 with TRBJ2-1; TRBD1 matches 7 bases. Germline V gene sequence: CDR1 LNHDA, CDR2 SQIVND (reference sequence). V dropped 3 bases and J dropped 9; count of bases not matched to a gene: 5. The length of the CDR3 is 13 residues. The CDR3 DNA follows: TGTGCCAGTAGTATGGATAGGGGGCGTGAGCAGTTCTTC. As protein: CASSMDRGREQFF. The full variable domain, its missing parts supplied by reference TRBV19 and TRBJ2-1, is DGGITQSPKYLFRKEGQNVTLSCEQNLNHDAMYWYRQDPGQGLRLIYYSQIVNDFQKGDIAEGYSVSREKKESFPLTVTSAQKNPTAFYLCASSMDRGREQFFGPGTRLTVL.

The rearrangement joins TRBV29-1 to TRBJ2-3, with 7 positions matching TRBD1. Trimming took 6 bases from V and 4 from J; bases not matched to a gene: 10. CDR3 length: 14 residues. Germline V lookup: CDR1 SQVTM, CDR2 ANQGSEA. The DNA for the CDR3 is TGCAGCGTCGTCGGGACAGATCGTGCAGATACGCAGTATTTT. Its translation is CSVVGTDRADTQYF.

The chain recombines TRBV4-2 with TRBJ2-1; D is unclear. The CDR3 consists of 16 residues. The V end was cut by 1 base, the J end by 0 bases, with 10 bases between. From germline, CDR1 is LGHNA and CDR2 YNFKEQ. The CDR3 DNA follows: TGTGCCAGCAGCCAAGGAGATAAGAGCTCCTACAATGAGCAGTTCTTC. It codes for CASSQGDKSSYNEQFF.

This chain connects TRBV28 to TRBJ1-2, with 8 positions matching TRBD1. This CDR3 comprises 15 residues. Losses at the gene ends were 6 bases for V and 6 bases for J; bases not matched to a gene: 12. CDR1 is MDHEN and CDR2 is SYDVKM in the germline V gene. The CDR3 spells CASSRPGQGRDGYTF. The CDR3 coding sequence is TGTGCCAGCAGCCGGCCCGGACAGGGAAGAGATGGCTACACCTTC.

This clone was picked up a small number of times. Other DNA sequences of this sample code for an identical CDR3. The chain uses TRBV2 and TRBJ2-7, with 7 bases aligning to TRBD1. Trimming removed 1 base from V and 6 bases from J; junction bases left unmatched: 3. The CDR3 totals 13 residues. Germline lookup yields CDR1 SNHLY and CDR2 FYNNEI. The chain's CDR3 is CASSEGTGREQYF. The CDR3 DNA follows: TGTGCCAGCAGTGAAGGGACAGGTCGCGAGCAGTACTTC.

The CDR3 DNA sequence: TGTGCCAGCAGCTCGGCGGGGGGCCCCGCCGGGGAGCTGTTTTTT. This gives the protein CASSSAGGPAGELFF. The chain is built from TRBV5-4 and TRBJ2-2; 8 positions match TRBD2. The CDR3 is made up of 15 amino acids. The trim removed 3 bases at V and 6 bases at J, leaving 7 bases unmatched. CDR1 SGHNT and CDR2 YYREEE come from the germline V gene (reference sequence).

This chain links TRBV19 with TRBJ2-7; unclear D gene. The CDR3 is 15 residues long. Between the trimmed V and J ends, which lost 1 base and 0 bases, there was a span of 10 bases. Germline V CDR1 and CDR2: LNHDA, SQIVND (reference sequence). CDR3 nucleotides: TGTGCCAGTAGTATAGCCAGCGCTAGCTCCTACGAGCAGTACTTC. Protein sequence: CASSIASASSYEQYF.

The rearrangement joins TRBV5-4 to TRBJ2-1; 14 nucleotides line up with TRBD2. Germline V gene data show CDR1 as SGHNT and CDR2 as YYREEE (reference sequence). The CDR3 length is 15 residues. Trimming cost V 4 bases and J 8 bases; bases outside gene matches: 5. The chain's CDR3 is CASSIGLAGGYEQFF. The CDR3 bases are TGTGCCAGCAGCATCGGACTAGCGGGGGGCTATGAGCAGTTCTTC.

The V and J genes are TRBV7-9 and TRBJ1-1; weak D call: TRBD1 (5 bases). V dropped 5 bases and J dropped 1 base, with 8 bases sitting between them. Germline CDR1 and CDR2: SEHNR and FQNEAQ (reference sequence). CDR3 size: 13 residues. CDR3 in amino acids: CASSPGGNTEAFF. The CDR3 DNA is TGTGCCAGCAGCCCCGGGGGGAACACTGAAGCTTTCTTT.

The chain combines TRBV24-1 with TRBJ1-1, with TRBD1 matching over 8 bases. CDR1 is KGHDR and CDR2 is SFDVKD in the germline V gene. V shed 2 bases and J 12 bases; nucleotides not matched to a gene: 4. The CDR3 is 12 amino acids. Here the CDR3 reads CATSDSGQGTFF. In nucleotides, the CDR3 is TGTGCCACCAGTGATTCCGGACAGGGAACTTTCTTT.

The chain joins TRBV25-1 to TRBJ2-7, with TRBD2 matching 11 bases. CDR1 and CDR2 (germline): MGHDK, SYGVNS. With V trimmed by 2 bases and J by 0 bases, 3 bases remained unmatched. The CDR3 loop spans 16 amino acids. DNA of the CDR3: TGTGCCAGCAGTGAAAGGACTAGCGGGTTCTCCTACGAGCAGTACTTC. This translates into CASSERTSGFSYEQYF.

V gene TRBV9 combines with J gene TRBJ2-1; TRBD2 aligns across 11 bases. Germline lookup yields CDR1 SGDLS and CDR2 YYNGEE. V trimming: 0 bases; J trimming: 0 bases; junction bases outside the gene matches: 11. The CDR3 is 20 residues long. DNA of the CDR3: TGTGCCAGCAGCGTAGGGCTCCAGGGGCTAGCGGGGGGCTCCTACAATGAGCAGTTCTTC. It codes for CASSVGLQGLAGGSYNEQFF.

This clone occurred a few times. The CDR3 DNA is TGCGCCAGCAGCTTAAGGGACAGTCAAGAGACCCAGTACTTC. Amino acids: CASSLRDSQETQYF. The genes are TRBV5-1 and TRBJ2-5; 7 bases are a match to TRBD1. V lost 2 bases and J lost 2; bases outside the gene matches: 3. The CDR3 covers 14 residues. The germline gives CDR1 SGHRS, CDR2 YFSETQ.

The V and J genes are TRBV18 and TRBJ2-7; TRBD2 matches at 11 bases. The CDR3 runs to 17 residues. Germline V gene sequence: CDR1 KGHSH, CDR2 LQKENI. Losses at the gene ends were 2 bases for V and 2 bases for J; bases not matched to a gene: 8. This CDR3 is CASSPGPSGRPAYEQYF. The CDR3 DNA reads as TGTGCCAGCTCACCAGGCCCTAGCGGGAGGCCCGCCTACGAGCAGTACTTC.